The T cell receptor beta chain described here comes from a study of neoadjuvant anti-PD-1 for oral cavity cancer. Study overall: Non-progressing patients received a fourth nivolumab dose near day 43, then surgery on days 50-56.

The CDR3 is 15 residues long. Germline CDR1 MNHEY, CDR2 SVGAGI. V dropped 4 bases and J dropped 4 bases, with 13 bases sitting between them. With regard to this clone: What it binds is unknown.

Findings and caveats of the study: Pretreatment Treg/Th17 ratio correlated inversely with post-treatment tumor clonality.

Clones were sequenced by immunoSEQ multiplex PCR, and TCRdb holds only the in-frame ones, with some missing. The sample includes approximately 45,000 clones, about three quarters seen only once; the top ten take around 4.9%. Described time point: after neoadjuvant nivolumab, at surgical resection. These newly diagnosed stage II-IVA oral cavity squamous cell carcinoma patients had no prior systemic or radiation treatment. PBMCs were not maintained or expanded in culture before analysis. The specimen comprised PBMCs, sampled after nivolumab (anti-PD-1) treatment. The TCR originated in a person between 40 and 80 years old with oral cavity squamous cell carcinoma. The chain uses TRBV6-5 and TRBJ2-2; perhaps TRBD1 as D (6 bases). CDR3 sequence: CASSSAGVVTGELFF. The CDR3 region has the DNA TGTGCCAGCAGTTCCGCAGGGGTGGTCACCGGGGAGCTGTTTTTT.